A selection of T cell receptor beta chains follows, all from one sample in a study of blood T cell repertoires in COVID-19. Profiling relied on immunoSEQ multiplex PCR, and the TCRdb table lists in-frame clones only, not all of them. This sample yields about 250,000 clones, of which about four fifths are seen a single time; approximately 9% belongs to the top ten. Sequenced sample: peripheral blood. The receptors stem from a man in his forties or fifties with active or convalescent COVID-19. CDR3s leave out the opening cysteine and the closing phenylalanine or tryptophan. Each record gives: J gene, V gene, CDR3 protein.

j_gene: TRBJ2-5
v_gene: TRBV11-1
CDR3aa: ASSLYPAPQETQY

j_gene: TRBJ2-2
v_gene: TRBV30
CDR3aa: AWTRGLANTGELF

j_gene: TRBJ1-2
v_gene: TRBV30
CDR3aa: AWRRGLGYT

j_gene: TRBJ2-3
v_gene: TRBV4-1
CDR3aa: ASSPGLAGGLFSTDTQY

j_gene: TRBJ1-1
v_gene: TRBV30
CDR3aa: AWSDDVGGQGAWNTEAF

j_gene: TRBJ2-5
v_gene: TRBV9
CDR3aa: ASSVLGSGETQY

j_gene: TRBJ2-7
v_gene: TRBV7-2
CDR3aa: ASSPGQLSYEQY

j_gene: TRBJ2-7
v_gene: TRBV9
CDR3aa: ASSPRAGTGGYEQY

j_gene: TRBJ2-7
v_gene: TRBV9
CDR3aa: ASSGGGHRSNEQY

j_gene: TRBJ2-7
v_gene: TRBV18
CDR3aa: ASSPPGSYEQY

j_gene: TRBJ1-2
v_gene: TRBV19
CDR3aa: ATSGPNYGYT

j_gene: TRBJ2-5
v_gene: TRBV2
CDR3aa: ASIWDVGLKGETQY

j_gene: TRBJ1-5
v_gene: TRBV7-9
CDR3aa: ASSSQGLNQPQH

j_gene: TRBJ2-1
v_gene: TRBV10-3
CDR3aa: AISGTGGLNEQF

j_gene: TRBJ1-1
v_gene: TRBV7-2
CDR3aa: ASSLDRITEAF

j_gene: TRBJ2-3
v_gene: TRBV10-2
CDR3aa: ASSESATTTDTQY

j_gene: TRBJ1-5
v_gene: TRBV9
CDR3aa: ASSVGGLSNQPQH

j_gene: TRBJ1-3
v_gene: TRBV29-1
CDR3aa: SVGEDTSSGNTIY

j_gene: TRBJ2-7
v_gene: TRBV19
CDR3aa: ASSIGRGQLEQY

j_gene: TRBJ1-2
v_gene: TRBV5-1
CDR3aa: ASSVDRADGYT

j_gene: TRBJ1-2
v_gene: TRBV10-3
CDR3aa: AISGGLYGYT

j_gene: TRBJ2-7
v_gene: TRBV27
CDR3aa: ASRSGTGGGEQY

j_gene: TRBJ1-1
v_gene: TRBV4-3
CDR3aa: ASSRNGGGTEAF

j_gene: TRBJ1-6
v_gene: TRBV7-9
CDR3aa: AGGAGDSPLH

j_gene: TRBJ2-7
v_gene: TRBV3-1/TRBV3-2
CDR3aa: ASSPEGVSFEQY